These 32 T cell receptor beta chains were sequenced from one sample in a study of cytomegalovirus exposure and HLA in healthy donors. Researchers ran the PCR with 60 Vbeta and 13 Jbeta primers. The assay was immunoSEQ multiplex PCR, and TCRdb's table has in-frame clones only and misses some. The sample shows approximately 160,000 clones, roughly four fifths of them seen only once. What was sequenced was PBMCs. The receptors derive from a man between 18 and 29 years old in good health and CMV-seronegative.

The chain employs TRBV19 and TRBJ2-1; 10 bases align to TRBD2. The junction had 1 base not matched to a gene; V was cut back by 6 bases and J by 2 bases. From germline, CDR1 is LNHDA and CDR2 SQIVND (reference sequence). There are 14 residues in the CDR3. The CDR3 region has the DNA TGTGCCAGTAGAGGACTAGCGGCCTACAATGAGCAGTTCTTC. This gives the protein CASRGLAAYNEQFF.

This clone was recorded only once. V gene TRBV14 combines with J gene TRBJ2-1; TRBD2 might be the D (5 bases). The ends were cut back, 4 bases at V and 8 bases at J, with 15 bases in the middle. This CDR3 comprises 14 residues. Germline assignment: CDR1 SGHDN and CDR2 FVKESK. The chain's CDR3 is CASSRGGSIHEQFF. The DNA for the CDR3 is TGTGCCAGCAGCCGAGGAGGCTCCATCCATGAGCAGTTCTTC.

The genes are TRBV27 and TRBJ1-5, with 8 bases matching TRBD1. The CDR3 has 13 amino acids. CDR1 MNHEY and CDR2 SMNVEV come from the germline V gene (reference sequence). V lost 6 bases, J lost 6 bases, and 4 bases stayed unmatched. This CDR3 reads CASRPTGGQPQHF. CDR3 in DNA: TGTGCCAGCAGACCAACAGGGGGTCAGCCCCAGCATTTT.

The chain has TRBV4-1 and TRBJ2-4; no reliable D call. The CDR3 is 14 residues long. CDR1 and CDR2 (germline): MGHRA, YSYEKL. V was clipped by 5 bases and J by 6 bases, with 14 bases between them. Written as DNA, the CDR3 is TGCGCCAGCAGCTTCTCGGAGTCCCCAAACATTCAGTACTTC. It translates to CASSFSESPNIQYF.

CDR3 sequence: CAWSVSGGYTF. The CDR3 region has the DNA TGTGCCTGGAGTGTTTCGGGAGGCTACACCTTC. V is TRBV30 and J is TRBJ1-2; no reliable D call. The germline CDR1 and CDR2 sequences are GTSNPN and SVGIG (reference sequence). This CDR3 spans 11 amino acids. Trimming left V 0 bases short and J 8 bases short, with 7 bases between.

There are a few counts of this clone. V and J are TRBV29-1 and TRBJ1-5; no definite D call. Germline V gives CDR1 SQVTM, CDR2 ANQGSEA. Trimming removed 6 bases from V and 7 bases from J, with 16 bases in between. The CDR3 has 13 amino acids. The CDR3 DNA is TGCAGCGTCGCGGTTGAGGTGCAGCAGCCCCAGCATTTT. It yields the protein CSVAVEVQQPQHF.

The chain employs TRBV28 and TRBJ1-4; 7 bases align to TRBD1. Germline values: CDR1 MDHEN, CDR2 SYDVKM. CDR3 length: 16 amino acids. The V gene end was trimmed by 3 bases and the J gene end by 0 bases; junction bases not matched to a gene: 4. CDR3: CASSFPGQATNEKLFF. For the CDR3, the DNA is TGTGCCAGCAGTTTCCCCGGACAGGCAACTAATGAAAAACTGTTTTTT.

This clone has more than one count but fewer than ten. The V gene is TRBV30, the J gene TRBJ1-5, with 11 bases that match TRBD1. The CDR3 has 15 amino acids. The V gene's germline CDR1 is GTSNPN and CDR2 SVGIG (reference sequence). J was trimmed by 4 bases and V by 3 bases; bases with no gene match: 5. The CDR3 sequence: CAWRPGTGGNQPQHF. The CDR3 DNA sequence: TGTGCCTGGAGACCCGGGACAGGGGGAAATCAGCCCCAGCATTTT.

The chain uses TRBV9 and TRBJ2-1; 7 bases are a match to TRBD1. This CDR3 has 14 amino acids. The V gene end was trimmed by 0 bases and the J gene end by 7 bases; junction bases not matched to a gene: 4. Germline V CDR1 and CDR2: SGDLS, YYNGEE. This CDR3 reads CASSVANRGNEQFF. DNA of the CDR3: TGTGCCAGCAGCGTAGCTAACAGGGGAAATGAGCAGTTCTTC.

V usage is TRBV6-5 and J usage is TRBJ2-5; TRBD2 matches 7 bases. The CDR3 contains 15 residues. The J segment lost 5 bases and the V segment lost 7 bases, leaving 13 bases of the junction unmatched. CDR1 and CDR2 from the germline V gene are MNHEY and SVGAGI. CDR3 in amino acids: CASTNWAGEKETQYF. CDR3 in DNA: TGTGCCAGCACCAATTGGGCGGGGGAGAAGGAGACCCAGTACTTC.

This clone turned up a few times. The V gene is TRBV6-1, the J gene TRBJ2-1, with TRBD2 matching 10 bases. Germline V gene data show CDR1 as MNHNS and CDR2 as SASEGT. Trimming removed 8 bases from V and 9 bases from J; junction bases left unmatched: 7. The CDR3 is 13 amino acids. The CDR3: CASGRLAGVEQFF. As DNA, the CDR3 is TGTGCCAGCGGGAGGCTAGCGGGAGTTGAGCAGTTCTTC.

The J gene is TRBJ1-5, the V gene TRBV9; TRBD1 matches 7 bases. J was trimmed by 1 base and V by 0 bases; bases with no gene match: 4. Per germline, CDR1 SGDLS and CDR2 YYNGEE. The CDR3 is 16 residues long. CDR3 nucleotide sequence: TGTGCCAGCAGCGTAGGAGGGGGCACGAGCAATCAGCCCCAGCATTTT. Translation gives CASSVGGGTSNQPQHF.

In its sample, this clone was seen a few times. The J gene is TRBJ1-2, the V gene TRBV11-2; 9 bases line up with TRBD1. The CDR3 length is 13 residues. The V gene end was trimmed by 5 bases and the J gene end by 5 bases; junction bases not matched to a gene: 3. Germline lookup yields CDR1 SGHAT and CDR2 FQNNGV. CDR3 in amino acids: CASSPGQGYGYTF. In DNA form, the CDR3 reads TGTGCCAGCAGCCCAGGACAGGGGTATGGCTACACCTTC.

This clone is a singleton in its sample. Germline and junction disagree at one end, which may indicate a read error. The chain combines TRBV7-9 with TRBJ2-2; 7 bases agree with TRBD2. This CDR3 contains 15 residues. Germline V gene sequence: CDR1 SEHNR, CDR2 FQNEAQ (reference sequence). For the CDR3, the DNA is TGTTCCAGCAGCTGGCTTGGGGGAGGGCCTTCGGAGCTGTTTTTT. As protein: CSSSWLGGGPSELFF.

The V and J genes are TRBV19 and TRBJ1-1; weak D call: TRBD1 (5 bases). In germline, CDR1 is LNHDA, CDR2 SQIVND (reference sequence). V dropped 5 bases and J dropped 4 bases, with 17 bases sitting between them. This CDR3 is built from 15 residues. The CDR3 DNA follows: TGTGCCAGTAGTGCCGATGTAGGGGCGAGCACTGAAGCTTTCTTT. This encodes CASSADVGASTEAFF. Combining the CDR3 with reference TRBV19 and TRBJ1-1 gives the whole variable domain DGGITQSPKYLFRKEGQNVTLSCEQNLNHDAMYWYRQDPGQGLRLIYYSQIVNDFQKGDIAEGYSVSREKKESFPLTVTSAQKNPTAFYLCASSADVGASTEAFFGQGTRLTVV.

The rearrangement uses TRBV10-3 and TRBJ2-3; 7 nucleotides match TRBD1. The V and J ends lost 10 bases and 4 bases, in that order; junction bases with no gene match: 14. CDR1 is ENHRY, CDR2 SYGVKD, per germline. This CDR3 contains 15 residues. The CDR3 bases are TGTGCCACGAAAGACAGGGAATGGATTGCAGATACGCAGTATTTT. Translation gives CATKDREWIADTQYF.

This clone was recorded a few times. This sequence joins TRBV7-8 and TRBJ2-1; D perhaps matches TRBD2 (6 bases). Germline V lookup: CDR1 SGHVS, CDR2 FQNEAQ. The CDR3 is 14 residues long. V lost 5 bases, J lost 7 bases, and 15 bases lay in between. The CDR3 DNA sequence: TGTGCCAGCAGCCCCCGGGACTTTCCTAATGAGCAGTTCTTC. Its translation is CASSPRDFPNEQFF.

Regarding this clone: Other DNA sequences in this specimen translate into the identical CDR3. The CDR3 sequence: CASSRGYGYTF. The CDR3 DNA is TGTGCCAGCTCGCGGGGCTATGGCTACACCTTC. This chain joins TRBV5-6 and TRBJ1-2; D remains ambiguous. The CDR3 has 11 residues. Trimming removed 7 bases from V and 4 bases from J, with 8 bases in between. Germline V lookup: CDR1 SGHDT, CDR2 YYEEEE.

The chain joins TRBV4-3 to TRBJ1-2; the D is unclear. Trimming stripped 0 bases from V and 5 bases from J, with 7 bases between. This CDR3 is 13 amino acids long. Germline V gives CDR1 LGHNA, CDR2 YSLEER. The CDR3 DNA follows: TGCGCCAGCAGCCAAGATTTATTGTATGGCTACACCTTC. Its protein is CASSQDLLYGYTF.

V gene TRBV9 combines with J gene TRBJ2-7, with 8 positions matching TRBD2. Germline V lookup: CDR1 SGDLS, CDR2 YYNGEE. With V trimmed by 7 bases and J by 2 bases, 8 bases remained unmatched. There are 14 residues in the CDR3. The CDR3 loop is CASGPSGSPYEQYF. CDR3 DNA: TGTGCCAGCGGGCCAAGCGGGAGCCCCTACGAGCAGTACTTC.

The genes are TRBV12-5 and TRBJ1-5; TRBD1 matches at 10 bases. The CDR3 spans 16 residues. Trimming cost V 0 bases and J 6 bases; bases outside gene matches: 5. Germline V lookup: CDR1 LGHNT, CDR2 FRNRAP. The chain's CDR3 is CASGLVGQGDSQPQHF. The CDR3 DNA sequence: TGTGCTAGTGGTTTGGTAGGACAGGGGGATAGTCAGCCCCAGCATTTT.

Only a few counts were recorded for this clone. The genes are TRBV7-2 and TRBJ2-7, with 9 bases aligning to TRBD1. The germline V gene has CDR1 SGHTA and CDR2 FQGNSA. The trim removed 4 bases at V and 1 base at J, leaving 8 bases unmatched. This CDR3 is built from 16 residues. This chain's CDR3 is CASSSGQGLGSYEQYF. The DNA of the CDR3 is TGTGCCAGCAGCTCAGGACAGGGGTTGGGATCCTACGAGCAGTACTTC.

The chain links TRBV7-6 to TRBJ1-3; a weak D match, TRBD1 (6 bases). This CDR3 has 12 amino acids. Trimming removed 5 bases from V and 4 bases from J, with 6 bases in between. Per germline, CDR1 SGHVS and CDR2 FNYEAQ. CDR3 sequence reads: CASSQGGNTIYF. In DNA, the CDR3 is TGTGCCAGCAGCCAGGGGGGAAACACCATATATTTT.

The rearrangement uses TRBV28 and TRBJ1-5; D is ambiguous. The V end lost 6 bases, the J end lost 3 bases, and 12 bases lay between the germline ends. The germline CDR1 and CDR2 sequences are MDHEN and SYDVKM. The CDR3 contains 14 residues. CDR3 sequence (DNA): TGTGCCAGCAGATTTCCCGGTCACAATCAGCCCCAGCATTTT. This gives the protein CASRFPGHNQPQHF.

The CDR3 here is CASSPGDYWPEKLFF. The CDR3 DNA reads TGTGCCAGCTCACCAGGGGACTACTGGCCTGAAAAACTGTTTTTT. The chain is built from TRBV18 and TRBJ1-4; tentative D call: TRBD1 (5 bases). Trimming removed 2 bases at V and 7 bases at J, with 14 bases between. Germline V lookup: CDR1 KGHSH, CDR2 LQKENI. This CDR3 region has 15 residues.

The sample holds one count of this clone. The rearrangement links TRBV28 to TRBJ2-1; TRBD2 is a possible D gene (6 bases). Germline loops: CDR1 MDHEN, CDR2 SYDVKM. Trimming took off 5 bases at V and 1 base at J, with 15 bases between the two ends. This CDR3 spans 16 amino acids. CDR3 sequence (DNA): TGTGCCAGCAGTCGATTTGGCGGGAAGTCCTACAATGAGCAGTTCTTC. This sequence encodes CASSRFGGKSYNEQFF.

This clone came up a few times. The rearrangement joins TRBV10-2 to TRBJ1-2, with 7 bases lining up with TRBD1. After removal of 3 bases from V and 8 bases from J, the junction contained 12 bases not matched to a gene. CDR3 size: 15 residues. From germline, CDR1 is WSHSY and CDR2 SAAADI. The chain's CDR3 is CASSEVRGSLLGYTF. The DNA of the CDR3 is TGCGCCAGCAGTGAAGTCAGGGGGAGCCTATTGGGCTACACCTTC.

This chain uses TRBV2 with TRBJ2-7; no reliable D call. Germline CDR1 reads SNHLY; CDR2 reads FYNNEI. V was clipped by 8 bases and J by 0 bases, with 11 bases between them. The CDR3 loop spans 13 amino acids. This chain's CDR3 is CASEAPSSYEQYF. The CDR3 nucleotides are TGTGCCAGCGAGGCCCCTAGCTCCTACGAGCAGTACTTC. The full variable domain, rest sourced from reference TRBV2 and TRBJ2-7, is EPEVTQTPSHQVTQMGQEVILRCVPISNHLYFYWYRQILGQKVEFLVSFYNNEISEKSEIFDDQFSVERPDGSNFTLKIRSTKLEDSAMYFCASEAPSSYEQYFGPGTRLTVT.

In the case of this clone: The same CDR3 can be traced to other DNA sequences in this sample. The chain has TRBV4-1 and TRBJ2-3, with 8 bases that match TRBD1. The V segment lost 8 bases and the J segment 0 bases; nucleotides outside the gene matches: 4. CDR1 MGHRA and CDR2 YSYEKL come from the germline V gene. CDR3 size: 14 residues. DNA of the CDR3: TGCGCCAGCTCCCGGACAGGGAGCACAGATACGCAGTATTTT. It is translated as CASSRTGSTDTQYF.

This sequence joins TRBV4-1 and TRBJ2-2; 7 bases fit TRBD1. The germline V gene has CDR1 MGHRA and CDR2 YSYEKL. This CDR3 region has 16 residues. Trimming took 1 base from V and 4 from J; bases not matched to a gene: 6. For the CDR3, the DNA is TGCGCCAGCAGCCAAGTTCTAGCAGGGGGCACCGGGGAGCTGTTTTTT. Translation gives CASSQVLAGGTGELFF.

This chain links TRBV9 with TRBJ2-1; 8 bases are shared with TRBD2. The V segment lost 3 bases and the J segment 9 bases; nucleotides outside the gene matches: 8. CDR1 SGDLS and CDR2 YYNGEE come from the germline V gene. The CDR3 sequence is 14 residues long. The CDR3 nucleotides read TGTGCCAGCAGCGAAGCGGGGGTGGGGTCTGAGCAGTTCTTC. Translating gives CASSEAGVGSEQFF.

The CDR3, as DNA: TGTGCCAGCAGCTTCCAGGGGTCCTTCACAGATACGCAGTATTTT. Protein: CASSFQGSFTDTQYF. The chain couples TRBV7-2 to TRBJ2-3; possibly TRBD1 for D (6 bases). The CDR3 contains 15 residues. The germline V gene has CDR1 SGHTA and CDR2 FQGNSA. The V and J ends lost 3 bases and 2 bases respectively, with 12 bases between them.